This T cell receptor (beta chain) was retrieved from a study of cytomegalovirus exposure and HLA in healthy donors. The CDR3 loop spans 13 amino acids. CDR1 is MNHEY and CDR2 is SVGAGI in the germline V gene. V was pared by 2 bases and J by 2 bases, with 7 bases between. As regards this clone: Its antigen remains unidentified.

PCR involved 60 Vbeta and 13 Jbeta primers. Sequencing was performed with immunoSEQ multiplex PCR; in TCRdb, only in-frame clones are kept and a portion is missing. This sample's table has 100,000 to 150,000 clones. Overall study results and limits: In presence/absence analyses, roughly uniform sequencing depth across donors was assumed. A few CMV-associated chains proved CMV antigen-specific in vitro. The study designated 150 or so TCR beta chains cytomegalovirus-associated. Exclusion as indistinguishable affected some V segments, including TRBV6-2 and TRBV6-3.

The chain couples TRBV6-5 to TRBJ2-7; D remains ambiguous. The sequenced sample consisted of PBMCs. The TCR comes from a middle-aged woman in good health and CMV-seronegative. CDR3 in amino acids: CASSYGRTYEQYF. The CDR3 DNA follows: TGTGCCAGCAGTTACGGCAGAACCTACGAGCAGTACTTC.